The sequence of this TCR beta chain was determined in a study of shared clonotypes between healthy human individuals. Trimming stripped 4 bases from V and 3 bases from J, with 15 bases between. This CDR3 is 15 amino acids long. CDR1 is SEHNR, CDR2 FQNEAQ, per germline (reference sequence). Profiling relied on immunoSEQ multiplex PCR, and the TCRdb table lists in-frame clones only, not all of them. The sample comprises around 300,000 clones, roughly 91% of which are singletons, and around 15% rests with the top ten. Regarding this clone: A far larger clone differs by one base, so this is likely a read error.

The receptor comes from a man aged 18 to 35 in good health. The gene calls are TRBV7-9 and TRBJ1-1; maybe TRBD1 (5 bases). The sample comprised memory CD8+ T cells sorted from blood. As for subset: CD45RO+ cells pooled with CCR7-negative TemRA cells. The CDR3 DNA sequence: TGTGCCAGCAGCTCGGCGGGGCCCGGGGACACTGAAGCTTTCTTT. This codes for CASSSAGPGDTEAFF.